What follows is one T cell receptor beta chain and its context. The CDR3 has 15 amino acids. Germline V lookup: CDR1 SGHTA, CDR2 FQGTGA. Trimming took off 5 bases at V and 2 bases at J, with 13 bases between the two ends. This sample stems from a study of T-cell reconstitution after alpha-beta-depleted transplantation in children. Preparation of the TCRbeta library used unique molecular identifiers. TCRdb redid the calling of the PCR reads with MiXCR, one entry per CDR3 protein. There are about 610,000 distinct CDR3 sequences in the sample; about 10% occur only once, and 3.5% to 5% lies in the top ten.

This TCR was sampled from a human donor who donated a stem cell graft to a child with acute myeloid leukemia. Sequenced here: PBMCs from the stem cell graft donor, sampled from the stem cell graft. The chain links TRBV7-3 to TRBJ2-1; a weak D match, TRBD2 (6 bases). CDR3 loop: CASSENGRTYNEQFF. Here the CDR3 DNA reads TGTGCCAGCAGCGAGAATGGGAGGACCTACAATGAGCAGTTCTTC.